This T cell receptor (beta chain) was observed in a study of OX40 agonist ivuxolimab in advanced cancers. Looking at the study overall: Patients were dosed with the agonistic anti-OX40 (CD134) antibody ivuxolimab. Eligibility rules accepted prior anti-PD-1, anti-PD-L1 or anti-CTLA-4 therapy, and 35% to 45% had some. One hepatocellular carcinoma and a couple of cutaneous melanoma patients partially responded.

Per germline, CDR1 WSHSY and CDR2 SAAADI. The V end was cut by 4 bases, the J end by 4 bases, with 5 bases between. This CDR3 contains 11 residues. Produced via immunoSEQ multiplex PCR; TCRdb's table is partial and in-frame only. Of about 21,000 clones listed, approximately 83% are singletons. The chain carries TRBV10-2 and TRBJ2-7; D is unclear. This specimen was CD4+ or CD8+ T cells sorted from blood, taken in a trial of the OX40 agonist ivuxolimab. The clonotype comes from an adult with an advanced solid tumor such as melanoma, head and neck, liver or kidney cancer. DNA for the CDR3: TGCGCCAGCAGTGCGAGTTACGAGCAGTACTTC. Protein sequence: CASSASYEQYF.